This T cell receptor (beta chain) stems from a study of T cells in women clearing cervical HPV infection. About the study: Case blood drawn at lesion detection; control blood after infection cleared.

Method: immunoSEQ multiplex PCR; TCRdb's copy keeps in-frame clones and lacks some. Its table records tens of thousands of clones. The germline V gene encodes CDR1 DFQATT and CDR2 SNEGSKA (reference sequence). The CDR3 length is 17 residues. V shed 4 bases and J 2 bases; nucleotides not matched to a gene: 6. As regards this clone: What it binds is not known. The DNA ends 3 residues before the CDR3 does, and the rest of the CDR3 is filled in from the germline J gene.

Findings of the study overall: TRBV6-7 abundance was lower in cases than controls (roughly 0.12% versus 0.15%).

The source is a woman aged 18 to 75 with a cervical HPV16 infection that either progressed to CIN3+ or cleared (not recorded which). This chain connects TRBV20-1 to TRBJ2-3; 16 positions agree with TRBD2. Sequencing was performed on blood buffy coat. The CDR3 bases that were read are TGCAGTGCTAAATCCGGGACTAGCGGGAGGGCCACAGATACG. Amino acid sequence: CSAKSGTSGRATDT. The entire CDR3 protein is CSAKSGTSGRATDTQYF.